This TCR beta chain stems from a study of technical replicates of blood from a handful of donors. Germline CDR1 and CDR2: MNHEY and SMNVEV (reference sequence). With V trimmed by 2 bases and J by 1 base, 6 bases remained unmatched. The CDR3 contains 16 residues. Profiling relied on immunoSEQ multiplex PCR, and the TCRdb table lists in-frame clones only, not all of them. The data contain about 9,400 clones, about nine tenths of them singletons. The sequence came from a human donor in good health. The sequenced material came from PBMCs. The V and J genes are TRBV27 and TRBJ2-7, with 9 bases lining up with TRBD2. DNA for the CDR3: TGTGCCAGCAGTTTACATCTTGCGGGAGGGTCCTACGAGCAGTACTTC. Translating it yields CASSLHLAGGSYEQYF.